The clone carrying this T cell receptor (beta chain) has only a few counts. The antigen is unknown. Trimming cost V 3 bases and J 3 bases, with 10 bases left between them. This CDR3 is built from 14 residues. The V gene's germline CDR1 is LNHDA and CDR2 SQIVND (reference sequence). These data belong to a study of T-cell memory formation after mild COVID-19. Study-wide context: Each donor largely had its own TCR clusters. Findings of the study overall: From day 15 to 85, contracting clones were balanced between CD4 and CD8, whereas later expanders leaned toward CD4+. Shrinking CD4+ clones were chiefly CM and EM; CD8+ ones were chiefly EMRA.

After 5'RACE with constant-segment primers, TCR alpha and TCR beta cDNA libraries carrying sample barcodes and UMIs were obtained. TCRdb itself ran the 5' RACE reads through MiXCR, one entry per CDR3 protein. The table shows about 340,000 distinct CDR3 sequences, with 10% to 15% occurring only once. V and J are TRBV19 and TRBJ2-3; D might be TRBD1 or TRBD2, each matching 5 bases. The TCR was taken from a man between 18 and 35 years old who had mild COVID-19 (a few samples of this study predate the infection). Cell type and time point are not known. The sample consisted of PBMCs or a T cell subset sorted from them (not recorded which). CDR3 sequence: CASSIRDLTDTQYF. For the CDR3, the DNA is TGTGCCAGTAGTATTCGGGACCTAACAGATACGCAGTATTTT. The whole variable domain, filled in from reference TRBV19 and TRBJ2-3, reads DGGITQSPKYLFRKEGQNVTLSCEQNLNHDAMYWYRQDPGQGLRLIYYSQIVNDFQKGDIAEGYSVSREKKESFPLTVTSAQKNPTAFYLCASSIRDLTDTQYFGPGTRLTVL.